Presented here are 2 T cell receptor beta chains from one specimen sequenced in a study of cytomegalovirus exposure and HLA in healthy donors. PCR used 60 Vbeta primers and 13 Jbeta primers. Profiling relied on immunoSEQ multiplex PCR, and the TCRdb table lists in-frame clones only, not all of them. The sample records more than 95,000 clones, roughly 85% being singletons. Sequencing was performed on PBMCs. All receptors come from a man between 18 and 29 years old in good health and CMV-seropositive.

This sequence joins TRBV19 and TRBJ2-7; TRBD1 matches 9 bases. Trimming at V came to 5 bases and at J to 6 bases, leaving 5 bases not matched to a gene. Looked up from germline, CDR1 is LNHDA and CDR2 is SQIVND (reference sequence). There are 13 residues in the CDR3. The CDR3 DNA follows: TGTGCCAGTAGTGAGGGACAGGGAGGCGAGCAGTACTTC. This gives the protein CASSEGQGGEQYF. Drawing the rest from reference TRBV19 and TRBJ2-7, the complete variable domain is DGGITQSPKYLFRKEGQNVTLSCEQNLNHDAMYWYRQDPGQGLRLIYYSQIVNDFQKGDIAEGYSVSREKKESFPLTVTSAQKNPTAFYLCASSEGQGGEQYFGPGTRLTVT.

The chain is built from TRBV6-4 and TRBJ2-5, with 9 bases fitting TRBD2. Near its end, the DNA agrees better with TRBJ2-7, so the J call may be wrong. The CDR3 spans 19 residues. CDR1 is MRHNA and CDR2 is SNTAGT in the germline V gene. The CDR3 is CASSDTISGGPAISYEQYF. The CDR3 DNA is TGTGCCAGCAGTGACACGATTAGCGGGGGCCCAGCTATCTCCTACGAGCAGTACTTC.